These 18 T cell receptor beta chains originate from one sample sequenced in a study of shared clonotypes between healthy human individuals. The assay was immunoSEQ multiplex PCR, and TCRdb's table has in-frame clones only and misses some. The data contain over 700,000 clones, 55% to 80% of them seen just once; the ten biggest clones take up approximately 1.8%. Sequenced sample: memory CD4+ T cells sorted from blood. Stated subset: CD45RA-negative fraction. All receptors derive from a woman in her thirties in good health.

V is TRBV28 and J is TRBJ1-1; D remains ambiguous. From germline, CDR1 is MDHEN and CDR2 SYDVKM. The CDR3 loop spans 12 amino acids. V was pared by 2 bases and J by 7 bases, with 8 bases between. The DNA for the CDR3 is TGTGCCAGCAGTTTAGAGGGAAATGAAGCTTTCTTT. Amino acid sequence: CASSLEGNEAFF.

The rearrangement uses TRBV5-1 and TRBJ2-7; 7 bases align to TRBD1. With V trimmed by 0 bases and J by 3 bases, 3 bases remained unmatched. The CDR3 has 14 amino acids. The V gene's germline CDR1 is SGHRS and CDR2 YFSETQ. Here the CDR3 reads CASSLETGFYEQYF. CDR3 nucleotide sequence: TGCGCCAGCAGCTTGGAGACAGGGTTCTACGAGCAGTACTTC. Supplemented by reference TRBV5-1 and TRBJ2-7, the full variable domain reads KAGVTQTPRYLIKTRGQQVTLSCSPISGHRSVSWYQQTPGQGLQFLFEYFSETQRNKGNFPGRFSGRQFSNSRSEMNVSTLELGDSALYLCASSLETGFYEQYFGPGTRLTVT.

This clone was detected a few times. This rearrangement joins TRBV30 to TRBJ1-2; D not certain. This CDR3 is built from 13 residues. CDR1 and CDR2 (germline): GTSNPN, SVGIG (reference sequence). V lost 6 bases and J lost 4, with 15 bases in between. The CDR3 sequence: CACTAGFGYGYTF. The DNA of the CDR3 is TGTGCCTGCACGGCGGGGTTCGGCTATGGCTACACCTTC. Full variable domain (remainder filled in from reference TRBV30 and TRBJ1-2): SQTIHQWPATLVQPVGSPLSLECTVEGTSNPNLYWYRQAAGRGLQLLFYSVGIGQISSEVPQNLSASRPQDRQFILSSKKLLLSDSGFYLCACTAGFGYGYTFGSGTRLTVV.

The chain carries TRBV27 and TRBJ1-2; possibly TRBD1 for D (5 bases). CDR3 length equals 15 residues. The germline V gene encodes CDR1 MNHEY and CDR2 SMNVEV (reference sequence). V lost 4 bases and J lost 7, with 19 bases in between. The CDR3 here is CASSSWGGRALGYTF. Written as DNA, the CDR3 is TGTGCCAGCAGTTCCTGGGGCGGGCGGGCTCTTGGCTACACCTTC.

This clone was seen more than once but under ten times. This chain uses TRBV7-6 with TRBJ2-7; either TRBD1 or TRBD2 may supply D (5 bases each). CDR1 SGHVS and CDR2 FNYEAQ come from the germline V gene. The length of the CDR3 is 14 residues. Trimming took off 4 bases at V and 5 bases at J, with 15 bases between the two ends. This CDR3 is CASSWQGVGDEQYF. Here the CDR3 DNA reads TGTGCCAGCAGCTGGCAGGGAGTAGGGGACGAGCAGTACTTC.

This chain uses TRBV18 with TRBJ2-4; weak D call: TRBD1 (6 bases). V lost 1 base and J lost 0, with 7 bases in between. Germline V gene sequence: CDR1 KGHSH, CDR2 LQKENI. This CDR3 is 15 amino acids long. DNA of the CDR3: TGTGCCAGCTCACCACGGGGGCTAGCCAAAAACATTCAGTACTTC. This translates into CASSPRGLAKNIQYF.

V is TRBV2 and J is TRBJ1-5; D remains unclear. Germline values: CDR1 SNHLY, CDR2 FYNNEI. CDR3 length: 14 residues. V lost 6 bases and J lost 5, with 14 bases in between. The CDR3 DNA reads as TGTGCCAGCAGCCCGGCCCTACGGGATCAGCCCCAGCATTTT. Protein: CASSPALRDQPQHF.

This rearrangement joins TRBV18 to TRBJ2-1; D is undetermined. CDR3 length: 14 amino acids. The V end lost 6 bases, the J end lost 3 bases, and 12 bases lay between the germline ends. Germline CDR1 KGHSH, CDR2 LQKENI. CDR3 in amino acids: CASSLPPIYNEQFF. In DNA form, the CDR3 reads TGTGCCAGCTCGCTCCCGCCCATCTACAATGAGCAGTTCTTC.

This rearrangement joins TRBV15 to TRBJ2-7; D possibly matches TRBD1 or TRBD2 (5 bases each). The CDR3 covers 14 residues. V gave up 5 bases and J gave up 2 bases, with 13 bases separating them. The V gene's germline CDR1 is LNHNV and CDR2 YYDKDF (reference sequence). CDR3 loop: CATSSGTHAYEQYF. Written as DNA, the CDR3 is TGTGCCACCAGCTCCGGGACGCACGCCTACGAGCAGTACTTC.

The CDR3 region is CASSRGFDYGYTF. CDR3 in DNA: TGCGCCAGCAGTCGCGGGTTCGACTATGGCTACACCTTC. The rearrangement uses TRBV5-1 and TRBJ1-2; D unclear. CDR1 SGHRS and CDR2 YFSETQ come from the germline V gene. This CDR3 has 13 residues. V was trimmed by 5 bases and J by 3 bases, leaving 11 bases between them.

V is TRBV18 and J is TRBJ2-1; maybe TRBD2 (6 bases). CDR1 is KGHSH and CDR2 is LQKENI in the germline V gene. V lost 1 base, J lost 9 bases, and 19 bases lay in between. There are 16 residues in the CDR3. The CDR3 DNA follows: TGTGCCAGCTCACCACAAAGGGACTCGGCCCTGAGTGAGCAGTTCTTC. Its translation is CASSPQRDSALSEQFF.

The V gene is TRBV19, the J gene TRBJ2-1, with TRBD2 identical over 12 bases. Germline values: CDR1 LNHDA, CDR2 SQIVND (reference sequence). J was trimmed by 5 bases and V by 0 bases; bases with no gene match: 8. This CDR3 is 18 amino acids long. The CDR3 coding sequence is TGTGCCAGTAGTATAGATCCTCCGACTAGCGGGAGTCACAATGAGCAGTTCTTC. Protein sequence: CASSIDPPTSGSHNEQFF.

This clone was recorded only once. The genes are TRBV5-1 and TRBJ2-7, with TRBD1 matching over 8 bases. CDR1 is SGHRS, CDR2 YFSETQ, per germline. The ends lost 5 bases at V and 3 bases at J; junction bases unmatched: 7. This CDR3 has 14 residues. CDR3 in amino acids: CASRSTGDLYEQYF. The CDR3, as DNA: TGCGCCAGCAGATCGACAGGGGACCTCTACGAGCAGTACTTC.

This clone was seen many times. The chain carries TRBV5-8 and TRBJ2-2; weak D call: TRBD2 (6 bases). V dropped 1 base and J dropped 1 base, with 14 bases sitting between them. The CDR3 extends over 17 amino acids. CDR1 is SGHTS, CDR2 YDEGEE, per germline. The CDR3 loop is CASSLTVGGLNTGELFF. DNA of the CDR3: TGTGCCAGCAGCTTGACTGTCGGGGGTTTGAACACCGGGGAGCTGTTTTTT.

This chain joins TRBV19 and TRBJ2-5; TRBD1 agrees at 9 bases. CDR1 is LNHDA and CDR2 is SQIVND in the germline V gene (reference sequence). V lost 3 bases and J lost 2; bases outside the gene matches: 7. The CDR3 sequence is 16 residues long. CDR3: CASSIQAGTGQETQYF. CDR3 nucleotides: TGTGCCAGTAGTATCCAAGCCGGGACAGGGCAAGAGACCCAGTACTTC.

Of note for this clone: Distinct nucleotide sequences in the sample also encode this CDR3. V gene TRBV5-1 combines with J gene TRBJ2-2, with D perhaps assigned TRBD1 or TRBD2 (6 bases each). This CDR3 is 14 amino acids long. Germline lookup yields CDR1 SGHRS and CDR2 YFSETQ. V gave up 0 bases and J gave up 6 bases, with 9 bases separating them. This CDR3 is CASSLARGAGELFF. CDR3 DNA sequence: TGCGCCAGCAGCTTGGCAAGGGGGGCCGGGGAGCTGTTTTTT.

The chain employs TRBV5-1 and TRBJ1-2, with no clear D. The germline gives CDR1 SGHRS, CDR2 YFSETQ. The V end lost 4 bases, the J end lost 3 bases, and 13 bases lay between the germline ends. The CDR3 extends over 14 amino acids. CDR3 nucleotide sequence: TGCGCCAGCAGCCGGACGACAAGGGACTATGGCTACACCTTC. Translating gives CASSRTTRDYGYTF.

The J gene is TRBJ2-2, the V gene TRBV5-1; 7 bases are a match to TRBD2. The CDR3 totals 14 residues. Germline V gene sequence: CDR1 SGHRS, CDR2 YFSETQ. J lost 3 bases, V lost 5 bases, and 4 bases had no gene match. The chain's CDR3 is CASRPRGDTGELFF. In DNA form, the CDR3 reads TGCGCCAGCAGGCCTCGGGGGGACACCGGGGAGCTGTTTTTT.